This TCR beta chain was documented in a study of T cell changes during pregnancy in multiple sclerosis (dated by TCRdb to the late 2010s). In the study overall: Changes in the T cell repertoire over the course of pregnancy were examined in this study in women with multiple sclerosis.

Libraries were prepared through the immunoSEQ multiplex PCR assay. Not all clones reach the TCRdb copy of this immuneACCESS table, which keeps in-frame sequences only. Checked studies attribute under half of the gap to unresolved V genes and leave the rest unexplained. The sample has tens of thousands of clones on record, under 95% of them singletons. Around 0.41% of the sample comes from the top ten. Concerning this clone: It has no known antigen specificity. No much larger clonotype is one base removed from it; base qualities were not supplied.

Taken from cysteine to phenylalanine, the CDR3 has 16 residues. The CDR3 DNA has 48 bases and is translated from base 1. Germline trimming amounts to 5 bases on V and 1 base on J, with 5 as the count of junction bases outside the gene matches. Looking up the germline V gene yields CDR1 MDHEN and CDR2 SYDVKM. Sequencing used CD4+ T cells from peripheral blood mononuclear cells, obtained before pregnancy. The chain is encoded by TRBV28 joined to TRBJ1-3; a stretch of 10 junction bases matches TRBD1. The clonotype originates from a female donor with multiple sclerosis, enrolled in a pregnancy study. The sequence in DNA is TGTGCCAGCAGTACTGGACAGGGGGAGTCTGGAAACACCATATATTTT. Translated, it gives CASSTGQGESGNTIYF.